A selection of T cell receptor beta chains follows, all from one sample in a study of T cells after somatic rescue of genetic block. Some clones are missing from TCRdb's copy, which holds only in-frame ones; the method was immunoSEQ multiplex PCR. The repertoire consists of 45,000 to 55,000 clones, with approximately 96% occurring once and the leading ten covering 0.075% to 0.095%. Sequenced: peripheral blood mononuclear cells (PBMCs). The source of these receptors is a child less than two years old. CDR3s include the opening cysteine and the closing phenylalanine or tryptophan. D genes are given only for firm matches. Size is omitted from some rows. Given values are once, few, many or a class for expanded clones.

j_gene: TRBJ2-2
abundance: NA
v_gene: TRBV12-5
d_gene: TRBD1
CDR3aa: CASGLTRTGSGELFF
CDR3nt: TGTGCTAGTGGTTTGACCAGGACAGGATCGGGGGAGCTGTTTTTT

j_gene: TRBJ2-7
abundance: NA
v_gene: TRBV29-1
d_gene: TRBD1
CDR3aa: CSVPKQGSYEQYF
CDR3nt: TGCAGCGTCCCGAAACAGGGGTCCTACGAGCAGTACTTC

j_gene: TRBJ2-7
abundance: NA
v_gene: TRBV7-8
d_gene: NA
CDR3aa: CASRRDGSSYEQYF
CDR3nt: TGTGCCAGCAGGAGGGACGGAAGCTCCTACGAGCAGTACTTC

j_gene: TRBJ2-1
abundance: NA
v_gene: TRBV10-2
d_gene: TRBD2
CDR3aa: CASSTSGRGFF
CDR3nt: TGCGCCAGCAGTACTAGCGGGAGAGGATTCTTC

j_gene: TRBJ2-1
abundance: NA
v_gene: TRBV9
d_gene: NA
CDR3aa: CASSPYYNEQFF
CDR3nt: TGTGCCAGCAGCCCCTACTACAATGAGCAGTTCTTC

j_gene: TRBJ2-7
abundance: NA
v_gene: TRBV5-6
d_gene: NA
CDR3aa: CASSLEGAYEQYF
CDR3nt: TGTGCCAGCAGCTTGGAAGGGGCCTACGAGCAGTACTTC

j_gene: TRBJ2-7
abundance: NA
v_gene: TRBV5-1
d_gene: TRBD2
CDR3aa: CASTLGPSGTYEQYF
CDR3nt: TGCGCCAGCACCTTGGGTCCTAGCGGTACCTACGAGCAGTACTTC

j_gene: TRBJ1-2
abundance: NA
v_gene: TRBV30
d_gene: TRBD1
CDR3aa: CAWSYLVGTAYGYTF
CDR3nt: TGTGCCTGGAGTTACCTCGTCGGGACAGCCTATGGCTACACCTTC

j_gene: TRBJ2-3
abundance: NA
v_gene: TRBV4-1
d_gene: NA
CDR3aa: CASSPLAGQSDTQYF
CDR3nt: TGCGCCAGCAGCCCCTTGGCGGGACAATCAGATACGCAGTATTTT

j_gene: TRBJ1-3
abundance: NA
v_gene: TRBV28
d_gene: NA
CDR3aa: CASRSPTSGNTIYF
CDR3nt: TGTGCCAGCAGATCCCCAACCTCTGGAAACACCATATATTTT

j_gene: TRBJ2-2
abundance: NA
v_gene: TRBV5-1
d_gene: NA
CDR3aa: CASSLVASNTGELFF
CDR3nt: TGCGCCAGCAGCTTGGTAGCTTCGAACACCGGGGAGCTGTTTTTT

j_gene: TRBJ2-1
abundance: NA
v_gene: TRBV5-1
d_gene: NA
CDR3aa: CASSLESEQFF
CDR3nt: TGCGCCAGCAGCTTGGAGTCCGAGCAGTTCTTC

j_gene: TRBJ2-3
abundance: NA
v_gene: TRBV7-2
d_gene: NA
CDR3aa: CASSLGTDTQYF
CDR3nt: TGTGCCAGCAGCTTGGGCACAGATACGCAGTATTTT

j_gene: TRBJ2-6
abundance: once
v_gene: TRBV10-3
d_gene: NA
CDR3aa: CAISEAGSGANVLTF
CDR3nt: TGTGCCATCAGTGAGGCCGGCTCTGGGGCCAACGTCCTGACTTTC

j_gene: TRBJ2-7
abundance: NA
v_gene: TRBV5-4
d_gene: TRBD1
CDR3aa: CASSLVIGTGRYEQYF
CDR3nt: TGTGCCAGCAGCTTGGTTATCGGGACAGGGCGCTACGAGCAGTACTTC

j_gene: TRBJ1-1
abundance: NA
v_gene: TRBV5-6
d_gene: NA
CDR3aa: CASSFGSEAFF
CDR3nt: TGTGCCAGCAGCTTTGGGAGTGAAGCTTTCTTT

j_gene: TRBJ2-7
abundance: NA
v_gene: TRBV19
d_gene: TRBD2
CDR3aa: CASSHGGLAYEQYF
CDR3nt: TGTGCCAGTAGCCACGGGGGACTAGCCTACGAGCAGTACTTC

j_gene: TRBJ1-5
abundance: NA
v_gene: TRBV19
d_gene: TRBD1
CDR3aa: CASAGQGAVVPQHF
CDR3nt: TGTGCCAGTGCTGGTCAGGGGGCAGTGGTGCCCCAGCATTTT

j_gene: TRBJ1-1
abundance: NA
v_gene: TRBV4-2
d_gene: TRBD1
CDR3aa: CASSQDSRQGTEAFF
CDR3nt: TGTGCCAGCAGCCAAGATTCAAGACAGGGAACTGAAGCTTTCTTT

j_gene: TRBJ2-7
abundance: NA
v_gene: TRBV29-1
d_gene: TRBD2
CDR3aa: CSVEGLAGEQYF
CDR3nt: TGCAGCGTTGAAGGACTAGCGGGAGAGCAGTACTTC

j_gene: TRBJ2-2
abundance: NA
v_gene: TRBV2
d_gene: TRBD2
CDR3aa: CASSGSSGTGELFF
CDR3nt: TGTGCCAGCAGTGGATCTAGCGGGACCGGGGAGCTGTTTTTT

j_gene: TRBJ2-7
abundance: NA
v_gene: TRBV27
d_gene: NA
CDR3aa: CASSLLPSYEQYF
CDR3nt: TGTGCCAGCAGTTTATTACCCTCCTACGAGCAGTACTTC

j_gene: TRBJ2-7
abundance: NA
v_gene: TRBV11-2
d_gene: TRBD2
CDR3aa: CASSRYSGTSSYEQYF
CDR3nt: TGTGCCAGCAGCCGCTATAGCGGGACCAGCTCCTACGAGCAGTACTTC

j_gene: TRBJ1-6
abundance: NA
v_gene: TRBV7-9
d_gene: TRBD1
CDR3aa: CASRTGYNSPLHF
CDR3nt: TGTGCCAGCCGGACAGGGTATAATTCACCCCTCCACTTT

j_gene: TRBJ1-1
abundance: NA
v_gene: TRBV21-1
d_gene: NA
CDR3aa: CASSASGTEAFF
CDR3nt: TGTGCCAGCAGCGCCTCCGGGACAGAAGCTTTCTTT

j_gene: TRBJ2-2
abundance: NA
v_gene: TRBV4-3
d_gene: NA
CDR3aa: CASSQGGELFF
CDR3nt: TGCGCCAGCAGCCAAGGAGGGGAGCTGTTTTTT

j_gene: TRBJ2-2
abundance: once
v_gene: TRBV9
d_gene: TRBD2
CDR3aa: CASSVSTSGISGELFF
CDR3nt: TGTGCCAGCAGCGTATCGACTAGCGGGATTTCCGGGGAGCTGTTTTTT

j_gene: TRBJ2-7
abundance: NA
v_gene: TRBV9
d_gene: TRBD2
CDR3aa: CASSGLAGYEQYF
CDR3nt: TGTGCCAGCAGCGGACTAGCGGGCTACGAGCAGTACTTC

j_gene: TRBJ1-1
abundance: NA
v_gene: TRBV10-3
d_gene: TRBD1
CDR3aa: CAIRTGGTEAFF
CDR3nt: TGTGCCATCAGGACAGGGGGCACTGAAGCTTTCTTT

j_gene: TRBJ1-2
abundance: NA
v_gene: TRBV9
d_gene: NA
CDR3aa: CASSVARGYGYTF
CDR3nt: TGTGCCAGCAGCGTAGCCAGGGGATATGGCTACACCTTC

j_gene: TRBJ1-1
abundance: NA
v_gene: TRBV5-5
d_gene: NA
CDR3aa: CASSLMEQVPMNTEAFF
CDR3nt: TGTGCCAGCAGCTTGATGGAGCAGGTCCCCATGAACACTGAAGCTTTCTTT

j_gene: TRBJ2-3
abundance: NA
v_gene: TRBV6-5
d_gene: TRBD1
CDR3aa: CASSWDRADTQYF
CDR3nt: TGTGCCAGCAGTTGGGACAGGGCAGATACGCAGTATTTT

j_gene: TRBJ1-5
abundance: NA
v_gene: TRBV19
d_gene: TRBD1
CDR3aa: CASSRTGSNQPQHF
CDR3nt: TGTGCCAGTAGTAGGACAGGGAGCAATCAGCCCCAGCATTTT

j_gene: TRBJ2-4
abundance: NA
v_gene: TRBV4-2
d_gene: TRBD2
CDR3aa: CASSQLAGENIQYF
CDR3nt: TGTGCCAGCAGCCAACTAGCGGGAGAAAACATTCAGTACTTC

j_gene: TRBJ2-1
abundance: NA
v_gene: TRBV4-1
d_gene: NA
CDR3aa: CASSQGPGTAYYNEQFF
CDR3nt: TGCGCCAGCAGCCAAGGCCCCGGGACCGCCTACTACAATGAGCAGTTCTTC

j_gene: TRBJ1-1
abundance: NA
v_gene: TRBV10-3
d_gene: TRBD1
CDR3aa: CAILGGRDTEAFF
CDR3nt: TGTGCCATCTTAGGGGGCAGGGACACTGAAGCTTTCTTT

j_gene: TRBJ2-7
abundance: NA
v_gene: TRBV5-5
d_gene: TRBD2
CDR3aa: CASSPGLAIPYEQYF
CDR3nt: TGTGCCAGCAGCCCGGGACTAGCGATACCCTACGAGCAGTACTTC

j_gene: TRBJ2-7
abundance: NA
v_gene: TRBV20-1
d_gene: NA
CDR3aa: CSARAYYEQYF
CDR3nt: TGCAGTGCTAGAGCCTACTACGAGCAGTACTTC

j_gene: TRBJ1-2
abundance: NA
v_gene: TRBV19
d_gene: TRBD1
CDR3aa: CASSTRGRGYTF
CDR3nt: TGTGCCAGTAGTACCAGGGGGCGAGGCTACACCTTC

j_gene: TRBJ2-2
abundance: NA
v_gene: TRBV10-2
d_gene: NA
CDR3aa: CASSGTANTGELFF
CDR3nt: TGCGCCAGCAGTGGGACCGCGAACACCGGGGAGCTGTTTTTT